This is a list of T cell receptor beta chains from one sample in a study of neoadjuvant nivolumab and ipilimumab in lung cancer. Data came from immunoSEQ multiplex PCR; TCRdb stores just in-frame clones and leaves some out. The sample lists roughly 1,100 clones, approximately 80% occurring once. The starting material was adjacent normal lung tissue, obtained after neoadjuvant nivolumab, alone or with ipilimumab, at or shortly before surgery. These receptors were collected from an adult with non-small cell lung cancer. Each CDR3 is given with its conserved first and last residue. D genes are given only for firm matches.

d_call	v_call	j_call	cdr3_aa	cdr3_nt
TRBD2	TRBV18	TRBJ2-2	CASSPGLANTGELFF	TGTGCCAGCTCACCCGGACTAGCGAACACCGGGGAGCTGTTTTTT
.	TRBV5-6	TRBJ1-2	CASSLWTDIYGYTF	TGTGCCAGCAGCTTGTGGACCGACATCTATGGCTACACCTTC
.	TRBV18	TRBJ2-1	CASSPGAYNEQFF	TGTGCCAGCTCACCAGGGGCCTACAATGAGCAGTTCTTC
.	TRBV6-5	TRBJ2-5	CASSYNPGTPRETQYF	TGTGCCAGCAGTTACAACCCCGGGACACCCCGGGAGACCCAGTACTTC
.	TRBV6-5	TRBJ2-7	CARPPGRSSYEQYF	TGTGCCAGACCCCCGGGACGGAGCTCCTACGAGCAGTACTTC
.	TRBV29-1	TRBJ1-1	CSVAPPTLTEAFF	TGCAGCGTCGCCCCACCCACCCTGACTGAAGCTTTCTTT
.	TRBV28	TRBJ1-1	CASSTVLHDAEAFF	TGTGCCAGTTCGACAGTCCTTCATGATGCTGAAGCTTTCTTT
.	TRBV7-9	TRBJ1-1	CASNNQNTEAFF	TGTGCCAGCAACAACCAGAACACTGAAGCTTTCTTT
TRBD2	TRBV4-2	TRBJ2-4	CASSQDGLGENIQYF	TGTGCCAGCAGCCAAGATGGACTAGGGGAAAACATTCAGTACTTC
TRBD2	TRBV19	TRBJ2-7	CASSIGREGEQYF	TGTGCCAGTAGTATAGGCAGGGAGGGCGAGCAGTACTTC
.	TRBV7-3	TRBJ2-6	CASSPWGGGGGANVLTF	TGTGCCAGCAGCCCCTGGGGAGGGGGCGGTGGGGCCAACGTCCTGACTTTC
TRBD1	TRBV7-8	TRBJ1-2	CASSLDGTGEIGYTF	TGTGCCAGCAGCTTAGACGGGACAGGGGAGATAGGCTACACCTTC
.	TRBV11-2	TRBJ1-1	CASSISRGWEAFF	TGTGCCAGCAGCATTAGCCGAGGTTGGGAAGCTTTCTTT
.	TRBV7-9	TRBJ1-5	CASSLGTAYSNQPQHF	TGTGCCAGCAGCTTAGGGACAGCATATAGCAATCAGCCCCAGCATTTT
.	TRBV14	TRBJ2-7	CASSSAFSGVYSYEQYF	TGTGCCAGCAGCTCAGCTTTCTCGGGGGTTTACTCCTACGAGCAGTACTTC
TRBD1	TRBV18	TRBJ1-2	CASSPGTGRSDGYTF	TGTGCCAGCTCACCAGGGACAGGGCGAAGTGATGGCTACACCTTC
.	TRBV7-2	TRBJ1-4	CASSAGGEKLFF	TGTGCCAGCAGCGCCGGGGGTGAAAAACTGTTTTTT
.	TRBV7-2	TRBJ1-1	CASSLESAGVTEAFF	TGTGCCAGCAGCTTAGAGTCAGCAGGGGTCACTGAAGCTTTCTTT
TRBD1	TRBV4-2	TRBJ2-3	CASSFGQGRTDTQYF	TGTGCCAGCAGCTTCGGACAGGGGCGCACAGATACGCAGTATTTT